Listed below are T cell receptor beta chains from one sample, sequenced in a study of T cell responses to AZD1222 COVID-19 vaccine. Only in-frame clones appear in the TCRdb table, and some are missing; sequencing was by immunoSEQ multiplex PCR. Among 150,000 to 160,000 clones listed, about nine tenths were seen once. The specimen comprised peripheral blood, sampled 28 days after the second AZD1222 dose. The receptors come from an adult who received the AZD1222 COVID-19 vaccine. CDR3s include the opening cysteine and the closing phenylalanine or tryptophan. The order of the fields is J gene, D gene, V gene, clone size, CDR3 DNA, CDR3 protein. The D gene is left open where the match is weak. The listing skips clone size in some rows; elsewhere it reads once, few, many or a size class.

j_call: TRBJ2-5
d_call: NA
v_call: TRBV28
clone_size: NA
cdr3_nt: TGTGCCAGCAGTTTAGTATCGGGAGAGATGAAGACCCAGTACTTC
cdr3_aa: CASSLVSGEMKTQYF

j_call: TRBJ2-2
d_call: TRBD1
v_call: TRBV6-5
clone_size: NA
cdr3_nt: TGTGCCAGCAGGCGTGACAGGGACACCGGGGAGCTGTTTTTT
cdr3_aa: CASRRDRDTGELFF

j_call: TRBJ2-5
d_call: TRBD2
v_call: TRBV3-1/TRBV3-2
clone_size: few
cdr3_nt: TGTGCCAGCAGCCTTAGCGGGAAGGGTGAAGAGACCCAGTACTTC
cdr3_aa: CASSLSGKGEETQYF

j_call: TRBJ2-1
d_call: TRBD1
v_call: TRBV28
clone_size: NA
cdr3_nt: TGTGCCAGCAGCCGACAGGGTTACAATGAGCAGTTCTTC
cdr3_aa: CASSRQGYNEQFF

j_call: TRBJ1-2
d_call: TRBD1
v_call: TRBV11-2
clone_size: once
cdr3_nt: TGTGCCAGCAGCTTAGGACACAGGGGAATATATGGCTACACCTTC
cdr3_aa: CASSLGHRGIYGYTF

j_call: TRBJ1-4
d_call: NA
v_call: TRBV7-9
clone_size: NA
cdr3_nt: TGTGCCAGCAGCTTAGCTCCGGTTGTCACAGGAGGGGAAAAACTGTTTTTT
cdr3_aa: CASSLAPVVTGGEKLFF

j_call: TRBJ2-3
d_call: TRBD2
v_call: TRBV30
clone_size: once
cdr3_nt: TGTGCCTGGACTAGCGGGAGGGCCTACACAGATACGCAGTATTTT
cdr3_aa: CAWTSGRAYTDTQYF

j_call: TRBJ1-1
d_call: TRBD1
v_call: TRBV6-2/TRBV6-3
clone_size: NA
cdr3_nt: TGTGCCAGCAGTAATCCGGGACAGCCCCATGAAGCTTTCTTT
cdr3_aa: CASSNPGQPHEAFF

j_call: TRBJ2-2
d_call: TRBD1
v_call: TRBV19
clone_size: NA
cdr3_nt: TGTGCCAGTAGTCTCGACAGGGGACACACCGGGGAGCTGTTTTTT
cdr3_aa: CASSLDRGHTGELFF

j_call: TRBJ1-2
d_call: NA
v_call: TRBV5-1
clone_size: NA
cdr3_nt: TGCGCCAGCAGCCTGGAACAGGGAACCTATGGCTACACCTTC
cdr3_aa: CASSLEQGTYGYTF